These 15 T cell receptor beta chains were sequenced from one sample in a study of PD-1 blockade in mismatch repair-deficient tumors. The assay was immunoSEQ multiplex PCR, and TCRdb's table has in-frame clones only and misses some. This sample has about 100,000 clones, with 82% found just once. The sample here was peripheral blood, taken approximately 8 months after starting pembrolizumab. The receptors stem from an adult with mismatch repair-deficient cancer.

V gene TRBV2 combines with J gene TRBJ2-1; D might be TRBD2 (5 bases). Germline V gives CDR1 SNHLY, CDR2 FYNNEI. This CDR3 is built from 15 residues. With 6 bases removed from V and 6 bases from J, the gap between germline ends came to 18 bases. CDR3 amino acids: CASSERRLLSNEQFF. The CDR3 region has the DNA TGTGCCAGCAGCGAGCGGAGGTTACTCTCCAATGAGCAGTTCTTC.

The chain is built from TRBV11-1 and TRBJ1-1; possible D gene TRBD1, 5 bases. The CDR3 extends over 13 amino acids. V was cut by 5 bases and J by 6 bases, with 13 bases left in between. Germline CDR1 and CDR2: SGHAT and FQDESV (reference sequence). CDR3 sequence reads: CASSGRGRAEAFF. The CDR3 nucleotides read TGTGCCAGCAGCGGAAGGGGCAGGGCTGAAGCTTTCTTT.

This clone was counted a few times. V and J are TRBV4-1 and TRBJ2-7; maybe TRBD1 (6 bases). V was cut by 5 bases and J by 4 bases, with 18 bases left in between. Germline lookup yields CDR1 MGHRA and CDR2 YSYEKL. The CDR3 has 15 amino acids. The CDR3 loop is CASSKIQQGSYEQYF. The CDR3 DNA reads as TGCGCCAGCAGCAAGATTCAACAGGGATCATACGAGCAGTACTTC.

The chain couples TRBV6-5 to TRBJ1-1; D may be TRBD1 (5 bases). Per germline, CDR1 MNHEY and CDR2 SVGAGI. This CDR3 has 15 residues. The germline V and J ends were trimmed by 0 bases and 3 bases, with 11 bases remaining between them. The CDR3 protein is CASSYSNTGDTEAFF. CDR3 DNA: TGTGCCAGCAGTTACTCCAACACGGGGGACACTGAAGCTTTCTTT.

CDR3 amino acids: CASSLRTRNSYEQYF. CDR3 coding DNA: TGTGCCAGCAGCTTGCGTACTAGAAACAGCTACGAGCAGTACTTC. The chain employs TRBV5-8 and TRBJ2-7; maybe TRBD2 (5 bases). The CDR3 is 15 amino acids. Germline CDR1 and CDR2: SGHTS and YDEGEE. V lost 1 base and J lost 3, with 14 bases in between. Looking up the rest from reference TRBV5-8 and TRBJ2-7 gives the full variable domain: EAGVTQSPTHLIKTRGQQATLRCSPISGHTSVYWYQQALGLGLQFLLWYDEGEERNRGNFPPRFSGRQFPNYSSELNVNALELEDSALYLCASSLRTRNSYEQYFGPGTRLTVT.

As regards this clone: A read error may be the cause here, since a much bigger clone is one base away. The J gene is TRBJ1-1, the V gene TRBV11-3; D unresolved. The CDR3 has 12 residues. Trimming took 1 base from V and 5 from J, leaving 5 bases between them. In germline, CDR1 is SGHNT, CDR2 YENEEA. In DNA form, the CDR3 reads TGTGCCAGCAGCTTAGGGAGGACTGAAGCTTTCTTT. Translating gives CASSLGRTEAFF.

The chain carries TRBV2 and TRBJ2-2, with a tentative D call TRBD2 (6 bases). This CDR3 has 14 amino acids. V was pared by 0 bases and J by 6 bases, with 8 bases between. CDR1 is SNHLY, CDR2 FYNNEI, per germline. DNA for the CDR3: TGTGCCAGCAGTGAAGCGCCGGGGGCCGGGGAGCTGTTTTTT. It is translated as CASSEAPGAGELFF.

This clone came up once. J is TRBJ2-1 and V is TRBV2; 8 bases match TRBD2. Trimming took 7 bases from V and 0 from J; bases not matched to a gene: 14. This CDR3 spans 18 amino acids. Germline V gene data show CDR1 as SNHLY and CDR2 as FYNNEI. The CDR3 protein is CASTFQGLAPSSYNEQFF. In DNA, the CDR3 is TGTGCCAGCACATTCCAAGGACTAGCTCCGAGCTCCTACAATGAGCAGTTCTTC.

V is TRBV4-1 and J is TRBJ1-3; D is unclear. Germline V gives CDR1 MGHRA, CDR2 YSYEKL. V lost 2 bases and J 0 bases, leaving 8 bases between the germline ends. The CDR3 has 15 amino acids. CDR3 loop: CASSQLNLSGNTIYF. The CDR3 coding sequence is TGCGCCAGCAGCCAACTAAACCTCTCTGGAAACACCATATATTTT.

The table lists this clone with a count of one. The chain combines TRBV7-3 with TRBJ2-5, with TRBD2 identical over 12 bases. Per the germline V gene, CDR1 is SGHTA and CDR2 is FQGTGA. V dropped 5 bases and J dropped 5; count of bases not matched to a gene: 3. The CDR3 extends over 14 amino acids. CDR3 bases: TGTGCCAGCAGCCCAGGGACTAGCGGGGAGACCCAGTACTTC. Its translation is CASSPGTSGETQYF.

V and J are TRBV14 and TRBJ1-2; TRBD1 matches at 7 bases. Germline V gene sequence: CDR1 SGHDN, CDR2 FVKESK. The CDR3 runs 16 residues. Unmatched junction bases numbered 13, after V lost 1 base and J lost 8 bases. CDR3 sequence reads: CASSQGTSTGVFGYTF. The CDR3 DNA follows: TGTGCCAGCAGCCAAGGGACCTCCACAGGGGTTTTCGGCTACACCTTC.

The CDR3 protein is CASSSRTTSQSTDTQYF. CDR3 nucleotide sequence: TGTGCCAGCAGCTCCCGGACTACCTCGCAGAGCACAGATACGCAGTATTTT. The chain recombines TRBV7-8 with TRBJ2-3; possible D gene TRBD2, 6 bases. V dropped 4 bases and J dropped 0 bases, with 17 bases sitting between them. CDR3 length equals 17 residues. Germline loops: CDR1 SGHVS, CDR2 FQNEAQ.

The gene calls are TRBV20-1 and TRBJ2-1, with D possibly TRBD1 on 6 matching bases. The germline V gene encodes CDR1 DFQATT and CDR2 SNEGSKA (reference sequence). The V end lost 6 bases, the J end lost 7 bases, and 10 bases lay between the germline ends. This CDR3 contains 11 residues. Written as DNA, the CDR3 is TGCAGTGCCAGGACAGAGAATGAGCAGTTCTTC. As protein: CSARTENEQFF.

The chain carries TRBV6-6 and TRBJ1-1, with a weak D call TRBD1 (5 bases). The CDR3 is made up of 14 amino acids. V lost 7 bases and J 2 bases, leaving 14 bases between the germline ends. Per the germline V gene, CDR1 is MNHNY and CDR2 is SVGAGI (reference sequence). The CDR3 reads CASTTTDRNTEAFF. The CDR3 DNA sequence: TGTGCCAGCACCACTACCGACAGAAACACTGAAGCTTTCTTT.

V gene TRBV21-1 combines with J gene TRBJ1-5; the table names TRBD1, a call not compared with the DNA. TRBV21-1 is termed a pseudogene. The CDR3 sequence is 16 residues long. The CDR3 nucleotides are TGTGCCAGCAGCACTCCAGGGTCTTATAGCAATCAGCCCCAGCATTTT. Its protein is CASSTPGSYSNQPQHF.